This T cell receptor (beta chain) is drawn from a study of cytomegalovirus exposure and HLA in healthy donors. At the level of the study: Caucasian-associated ancestry cluster membership applied to approximately 80% of around 400 genotyped donors. Whole-study results and caveats: Per a later analysis, under 20,000 TCR beta sequences showed association with HLA alleles at 0.05 false discovery rate.

This clone has only one observation. The antigen is not known. 13 Jbeta primers and 60 Vbeta primers were used for the PCR. The repertoire was sequenced with immunoSEQ multiplex PCR; TCRdb's copy has only in-frame clones and lacks some. Of about 140,000 clones in the sample, 80% to 85% are singletons; the top ten hold 1.2%. Sequenced sample: PBMCs. The receptor comes from a female donor in good health and CMV-seronegative.

The CDR3 DNA is TGTGCCAGTAGGAACAGGGGGGCGGCAGATACGCAGTATTTT. This gives the protein CASRNRGAADTQYF. The gene calls are TRBV19 and TRBJ2-3; 8 bases fit TRBD1. The J segment lost 4 bases and the V segment lost 6 bases, leaving 6 bases of the junction unmatched. The CDR3 has 14 residues. Germline V gives CDR1 LNHDA, CDR2 SQIVND (reference sequence).